This T cell receptor beta chain was captured in a study of cytotoxic CD8 clonotypes in ibrutinib-treated CLL. On the study more broadly: Patients: some eleven relapsed/refractory, approximately 15 treatment-naive, fewer than 18 IGHV unmutated. Each sample contained, on average, almost 260,000 productive templates and roughly 100,000 productive rearrangements.

Some clones are missing from TCRdb's copy, which holds only in-frame ones; the method was immunoSEQ multiplex PCR. The sample includes 150,000 to 200,000 clones, nearly 90% of them seen just once. Study observations and caveats: An increase in clonality occurred at ibrutinib response, followed by a return toward baseline at progression. There were few public clonotypes, and on treatment they contracted or stayed stable.

V lost 6 bases and J lost 1, with 12 bases in between. Looked up from germline, CDR1 is SNHLY and CDR2 is FYNNEI. This CDR3 has 14 amino acids. About this clone: Its cognate antigen is unknown.

This chain joins TRBV2 and TRBJ1-1; D perhaps matches TRBD1 (6 bases). This specimen was PBMCs, taken at disease progression, from a patient treated with ibrutinib. This TCR was sampled from a human donor with chronic lymphocytic leukemia. The CDR3 DNA reads as TGTGCCAGCAGATACAGGGCTTCGAACACTGAAGCTTTCTTT. Its protein is CASRYRASNTEAFF.